A selection of T cell receptor beta chains follows, all from one sample in a study of human T cells and chemical hapten exposure. MiXCR, applied by TCRdb to the 5' RACE reads, yields one record per CDR3 protein. The profile shows 95,000 to 120,000 distinct CDR3 sequences, roughly 18% of them singletons. The receptors were sampled from a human donor in good health. CDR3s leave out the opening cysteine and the closing phenylalanine or tryptophan. Some rows mark clone size as missing; the rest say once, few, many or name a class of expanded clone.

12	TRBV20-1	once	TRBJ1-4	SASREGTNEKLF
12	TRBV6-6	few	TRBJ2-3	ASRPQGATDTQY
12	TRBV5-1	few	TRBJ1-2	ASSFGTGSLGYT
12	TRBV30	few	TRBJ1-5	AWSVGQGYQPQH
13	TRBV20-1	NA	TRBJ2-6	SAMPPNSGANVLT
13	TRBV28	NA	TRBJ2-3	ASSFPKGLIGTQY
17	TRBV6-1	few	TRBJ2-1	ASRMGRGFSGPSYNEQF
13	TRBV28	NA	TRBJ1-6	ASSSASGNNSPLH
14	TRBV7-3	NA	TRBJ2-1	ASSLVSTPGNNEQF
14	TRBV24-1	NA	TRBJ2-1	ATGPVAGTKGNEQF
15	TRBV28	NA	TRBJ2-2	ASSRPSGTGATGELF
11	TRBV5-4	few	TRBJ1-1	ASSFKGGTEAF
14	TRBV24-1	NA	TRBJ2-2	ATSDAGLANTGELF
11	TRBV6-2/TRBV6-3	few	TRBJ1-5	ASSYSISQPQH
11	TRBV7-9	few	TRBJ2-2	ARDRKNTGELF
15	TRBV29-1	NA	TRBJ2-3	SVVGTVSLLVPDTQY
15	TRBV12-3/TRBV12-4	NA	TRBJ2-2	AGGRRGQAPNTGELF
12	TRBV28	NA	TRBJ2-5	ASSHVTTQETQY
10	TRBV10-3	NA	TRBJ2-2	AISLPTGELF
11	TRBV28	many	TRBJ2-3	ASSIHPLVTQY
10	TRBV28	few	TRBJ2-1	ASTTGGEEPF
13	TRBV4-1	few	TRBJ2-2	ASSQDGGNTGELF
13	TRBV4-1	NA	TRBJ2-2	ASSQVVPNTGELF
11	TRBV28	few	TRBJ1-2	ASSRDRLESYT
12	TRBV10-3	NA	TRBJ2-7	AISERGDSYEQY
11	TRBV24-1	NA	TRBJ2-2	ATSLSDTGELF